Below, 30 T cell receptor beta chains from the same sample are listed, as sequenced in a study of cytomegalovirus exposure and HLA in healthy donors. The primer mix had 60 Vbeta and 13 Jbeta primers. Clones were read by immunoSEQ multiplex PCR, and TCRdb kept only the in-frame ones, dropping some. The sample carries 95,000 to 150,000 clones, more than 65% recorded once. Material for sequencing was PBMCs. The receptors shown here come from a human donor in good health.

The chain combines TRBV2 with TRBJ1-1, with a possible D match to TRBD1 (5 bases). The CDR3 spans 15 residues. Trimming took off 6 bases at V and 4 bases at J, with 18 bases between the two ends. Germline loops: CDR1 SNHLY, CDR2 FYNNEI. This chain's CDR3 is CASRGRREVSTEAFF. In DNA, the CDR3 is TGTGCCAGCAGGGGGCGGAGGGAGGTAAGCACTGAAGCTTTCTTT. Looking up the rest from reference TRBV2 and TRBJ1-1 gives the full variable domain: EPEVTQTPSHQVTQMGQEVILRCVPISNHLYFYWYRQILGQKVEFLVSFYNNEISEKSEIFDDQFSVERPDGSNFTLKIRSTKLEDSAMYFCASRGRREVSTEAFFGQGTRLTVV.

The gene calls are TRBV6-6 and TRBJ1-5; the D gene is possibly TRBD1 (5 bases). Germline-derived CDR1 and CDR2 are MNHNY and SVGAGI (reference sequence). The CDR3 is 15 amino acids. Trimming removed 2 bases at V and 1 base at J, with 9 bases between. The CDR3 DNA reads as TGTGCCAGCAGTTACCCGACAGAGAGCAATCAGCCCCAGCATTTT. It translates to CASSYPTESNQPQHF.

As to this clone: It is likely a read error, because the conserved phenylalanine at the end of the CDR3 is missing. The genes are TRBV19 and TRBJ2-7, with 8 bases fitting TRBD2. CDR1 and CDR2 (germline): LNHDA, SQIVND (reference sequence). V shed 5 bases and J 2 bases; nucleotides not matched to a gene: 5. There are 14 residues in the CDR3. This CDR3 is CASSPGGVPYEQYL. The CDR3 DNA sequence: TGTGCCAGTAGTCCGGGGGGGGTCCCCTACGAGCAGTACCTC.

This clone came up a few times. The chain employs TRBV27 and TRBJ2-3; 7 bases fit TRBD2. The germline CDR1 and CDR2 sequences are MNHEY and SMNVEV (reference sequence). The CDR3 has 15 residues. Trimming removed 5 bases from V and 4 bases from J; junction bases left unmatched: 9. This chain's CDR3 is CASSPASGKADTQYF. The CDR3 nucleotides read TGTGCCAGCAGTCCTGCGAGCGGGAAGGCAGATACGCAGTATTTT.

The chain uses TRBV19 and TRBJ2-3; 10 bases fit TRBD1. CDR3 length: 15 residues. J was trimmed by 3 bases and V by 5 bases; bases with no gene match: 5. CDR1 LNHDA and CDR2 SQIVND come from the germline V gene (reference sequence). In DNA form, the CDR3 reads TGTGCCAGTAGTTTCGGGACAGGGGTAACAGATACGCAGTATTTT. It encodes CASSFGTGVTDTQYF.

This clone was observed a few times. The chain employs TRBV19 and TRBJ2-1, with 9 positions matching TRBD2. Per germline, CDR1 LNHDA and CDR2 SQIVND (reference sequence). There are 15 residues in the CDR3. The V gene end was trimmed by 5 bases and the J gene end by 6 bases; junction bases not matched to a gene: 8. CDR3 DNA: TGTGCCAGTAGTTTGATAGCGGGAGCTATCAATGAGCAGTTCTTC. Its protein is CASSLIAGAINEQFF.

This chain uses TRBV10-2 with TRBJ1-6; TRBD1 might be the D (6 bases). The CDR3 spans 14 residues. Trimming left V 5 bases short and J 6 bases short, with 11 bases between. Germline assignment: CDR1 WSHSY and CDR2 SAAADI. CDR3 in DNA: TGCGCCAGCAGTAACAGGGCTGGTAATTCACCCCTCCACTTT. It is translated as CASSNRAGNSPLHF.

This rearrangement joins TRBV7-9 to TRBJ1-5; D perhaps matches TRBD1 (5 bases). This CDR3 spans 15 amino acids. The V end was cut by 0 bases, the J end by 4 bases, with 10 bases between. Germline-derived CDR1 and CDR2 are SEHNR and FQNEAQ (reference sequence). The CDR3 here is CASSLAQGDNQPQHF. For the CDR3, the DNA is TGTGCCAGCAGCTTAGCCCAAGGGGATAATCAGCCCCAGCATTTT.

V usage is TRBV2 and J usage is TRBJ2-5; D is undetermined. Trimming removed 4 bases from V and 0 bases from J, with 6 bases in between. The V gene's germline CDR1 is SNHLY and CDR2 FYNNEI. The CDR3 runs 13 residues. CDR3 DNA sequence: TGTGCCAGCAGTGCGGAGTACCAAGAGACCCAGTACTTC. This encodes CASSAEYQETQYF.

The rearrangement uses TRBV5-1 and TRBJ1-1; D may be TRBD1 (6 bases). V lost 0 bases to trimming and J lost 3 bases, with 15 bases between them. The CDR3 is 16 amino acids. Germline CDR1 SGHRS, CDR2 YFSETQ. The CDR3 coding sequence is TGCGCCAGCAGCTTGGAGGAGGGGGGGAGGGACACTGAAGCTTTCTTT. Translated, it gives CASSLEEGGRDTEAFF.

V is TRBV4-1 and J is TRBJ1-1; D might be TRBD1 (6 bases). This CDR3 comprises 14 residues. The germline V and J ends were trimmed by 4 bases and 0 bases, with 9 bases remaining between them. The germline V gene has CDR1 MGHRA and CDR2 YSYEKL. For the CDR3, the DNA is TGCGCCAGCAGCCCGGGGACAATGAACACTGAAGCTTTCTTT. Protein: CASSPGTMNTEAFF.

The CDR3: CSVGTGRSEQYF. The CDR3, as DNA: TGCAGCGTAGGGACAGGCCGCTCCGAGCAGTACTTC. This sequence joins TRBV29-1 and TRBJ2-7; 8 bases agree with TRBD1. Germline V gene data show CDR1 as SQVTM and CDR2 as ANQGSEA. The CDR3 loop spans 12 amino acids. The V segment lost 6 bases and the J segment 6 bases; nucleotides outside the gene matches: 7.

The chain joins TRBV7-6 to TRBJ2-5; D is undetermined. The germline CDR1 and CDR2 sequences are SGHVS and FNYEAQ. There are 14 residues in the CDR3. Trimming took off 1 base at V and 1 base at J, with 7 bases between the two ends. CDR3 sequence: CASSLEYGQETQYF. The CDR3 coding sequence is TGTGCCAGCAGCTTAGAGTACGGCCAAGAGACCCAGTACTTC.

This rearrangement joins TRBV19 to TRBJ1-1; D not resolved. CDR3 length: 17 residues. The V gene lost 7 bases and the J gene lost 0 bases, with 21 bases spanning the gap. Per the germline V gene, CDR1 is LNHDA and CDR2 is SQIVND (reference sequence). Here the CDR3 DNA reads TGTGCCAGTACCAGCGGAAGCGCGGGCGTCATGAACACTGAAGCTTTCTTT. As protein: CASTSGSAGVMNTEAFF. Supplemented by reference TRBV19 and TRBJ1-1, the full variable domain reads DGGITQSPKYLFRKEGQNVTLSCEQNLNHDAMYWYRQDPGQGLRLIYYSQIVNDFQKGDIAEGYSVSREKKESFPLTVTSAQKNPTAFYLCASTSGSAGVMNTEAFFGQGTRLTVV.

The rearrangement links TRBV27 to TRBJ2-5; 10 bases are shared with TRBD2. The DNA end is more similar to TRBJ2-7, so the J call may be wrong. The germline V gene has CDR1 MNHEY and CDR2 SMNVEV (reference sequence). This CDR3 is built from 15 residues. The DNA for the CDR3 is TGTGCCAGCAGTTCACGACTAGCGGGTGATTACGAGCAGTACTTC. Amino acids: CASSSRLAGDYEQYF.

V is TRBV7-8 and J is TRBJ1-1, with 10 bases identical to TRBD1. The CDR3 runs to 16 residues. Trimming removed 3 bases from V and 0 bases from J; junction bases left unmatched: 4. CDR1 SGHVS and CDR2 FQNEAQ come from the germline V gene. CDR3 sequence: CASSFQGTGVNTEAFF. CDR3 in DNA: TGTGCCAGCAGCTTCCAAGGGACAGGGGTGAACACTGAAGCTTTCTTT.

The V gene is TRBV10-3, the J gene TRBJ2-5, with D possibly TRBD2 on 5 matching bases. There are 15 residues in the CDR3. Trimming cost V 0 bases and J 0 bases, with 8 bases left between them. The germline V gene encodes CDR1 ENHRY and CDR2 SYGVKD. CDR3 region: CAISESVGNQETQYF. In nucleotides, the CDR3 is TGTGCCATCAGTGAGTCGGTCGGGAACCAAGAGACCCAGTACTTC.

The rearrangement joins TRBV4-1 to TRBJ2-7; 7 nucleotides agree with TRBD2. CDR1 and CDR2 (germline): MGHRA, YSYEKL. The CDR3 extends over 15 amino acids. The V and J ends lost 1 base and 6 bases, in that order; junction bases with no gene match: 9. The CDR3 DNA sequence: TGCGCCAGCAGCCAAGGGGGGGGAAGGGTCTGCGAGCAGTACTTC. It yields the protein CASSQGGGRVCEQYF.

CDR3: CASSRGNEIQETQYF. Here the CDR3 DNA reads TGTGCCAGCTCCCGGGGGAACGAGATCCAAGAGACCCAGTACTTC. The chain employs TRBV9 and TRBJ2-5, with D perhaps matching TRBD2 (6 bases). Germline V gene sequence: CDR1 SGDLS, CDR2 YYNGEE. There are 15 residues in the CDR3. V was shortened by 7 bases and J by 1 base, with 17 bases between the two germline ends. Full variable domain (remainder filled in from reference TRBV9 and TRBJ2-5): DSGVTQTPKHLITATGQRVTLRCSPRSGDLSVYWYQQSLDQGLQFLIQYYNGEERAKGNILERFSAQQFPDLHSELNLSSLELGDSALYFCASSRGNEIQETQYFGPGTRLLVL.

The chain carries TRBV19 and TRBJ2-5, with 10 bases lining up with TRBD2. This CDR3 has 17 amino acids. With V trimmed by 3 bases and J by 7 bases, 14 bases remained unmatched. The germline CDR1 and CDR2 sequences are LNHDA and SQIVND (reference sequence). CDR3 in DNA: TGTGCCAGTAGTATCTACGGCCTAGCGGGAGATGTTGGGACCCAGTACTTC. Translated: CASSIYGLAGDVGTQYF.

The V and J genes are TRBV6-4 and TRBJ1-2; no clear D. The length of the CDR3 is 16 residues. V lost 3 bases and J 1 base, leaving 15 bases between the germline ends. Germline CDR1 is MRHNA and CDR2 is SNTAGT. CDR3 protein: CASSEGSTSYNYGYTF. The CDR3 DNA is TGTGCCAGCAGTGAGGGCAGCACTTCTTATAACTATGGCTACACCTTC.

The J gene is TRBJ2-1, the V gene TRBV7-2; 9 bases align to TRBD2. This CDR3 comprises 16 residues. CDR1 is SGHTA and CDR2 is FQGNSA in the germline V gene. Trimming took 1 base from V and 2 from J; bases not matched to a gene: 3. This CDR3 reads CASSLVASGTYNEQFF. Here the CDR3 DNA reads TGTGCCAGCAGCTTAGTGGCTAGCGGGACCTACAATGAGCAGTTCTTC.

The V gene is TRBV10-1, the J gene TRBJ2-7; unclear D gene. Germline V CDR1 and CDR2: WNHNN, SYGVQD (reference sequence). V was pared by 2 bases and J by 2 bases, with 4 bases between. The CDR3 is 12 amino acids. The DNA of the CDR3 is TGCGCCAGCAGTGAGCCTACCTACGAGCAGTACTTC. As protein: CASSEPTYEQYF.

The V gene is TRBV7-8, the J gene TRBJ1-1, with D possibly matching TRBD1 (5 bases). The CDR3 loop spans 13 amino acids. V lost 5 bases and J 8 bases, leaving 15 bases between the germline ends. Germline CDR1 and CDR2: SGHVS and FQNEAQ. In DNA form, the CDR3 reads TGTGCCAGCAGCAATAGGGGAGGGAACGAAGCTTTCTTT. Its translation: CASSNRGGNEAFF.

There are a few counts of this clone. The chain couples TRBV21-1 to TRBJ2-1; the table names TRBD1, a call not compared with the DNA. TRBV21-1 is shown as a pseudogene. The CDR3 covers 18 residues. CDR3 DNA: TGTGCCAGCAGCAACCCCCTTAAGGCAGGGGTGGGGTACAATGAGCAGTTCTTC. Protein product: CASSNPLKAGVGYNEQFF.

The rearrangement joins TRBV5-4 to TRBJ2-1, with 7 positions matching TRBD1. This CDR3 is built from 13 residues. Trimming at V came to 2 bases and at J to 4 bases, leaving 0 bases not matched to a gene. CDR1 is SGHNT, CDR2 YYREEE, per germline (reference sequence). The CDR3 here is CASSLQGYNEQFF. The CDR3 region has the DNA TGTGCCAGCAGCTTACAGGGGTACAATGAGCAGTTCTTC. Full variable domain (missing parts from reference TRBV5-4 and TRBJ2-1): ETGVTQSPTHLIKTRGQQVTLRCSSQSGHNTVSWYQQALGQGPQFIFQYYREEENGRGNFPPRFSGLQFPNYSSELNVNALELDDSALYLCASSLQGYNEQFFGPGTRLTVL.

The chain is built from TRBV9 and TRBJ1-1, with D possibly TRBD1 on 5 matching bases. CDR1 and CDR2 (germline): SGDLS, YYNGEE. V was clipped by 0 bases and J by 7 bases, with 10 bases between them. This CDR3 has 13 residues. The CDR3 region has the DNA TGTGCCAGCAGCGTAGGGGGCGCGGATGAAGCTTTCTTT. Encoded protein: CASSVGGADEAFF.

This clone was seen only a few times. The CDR3 loop reads CASSSLGWGRNQPQHF. The DNA for the CDR3 is TGTGCCAGCAGTTCCTTGGGGTGGGGCCGCAATCAGCCCCAGCATTTT. The gene calls are TRBV28 and TRBJ1-5; a weak D match, TRBD1 (5 bases). The CDR3 totals 16 residues. Germline CDR1 MDHEN, CDR2 SYDVKM. Trimming removed 4 bases at V and 2 bases at J, with 15 bases between.

The rearrangement links TRBV4-1 to TRBJ2-5; TRBD2 is a possible D gene (6 bases). This CDR3 has 15 residues. The V end was cut by 1 base, the J end by 3 bases, with 12 bases between. The V gene's germline CDR1 is MGHRA and CDR2 YSYEKL. CDR3 amino acids: CASSQVVADKETQYF. In DNA form, the CDR3 reads TGCGCCAGCAGCCAAGTGGTAGCGGATAAAGAGACCCAGTACTTC.

The CDR3 reads CASAQSPGQNYGYTF. CDR3 bases: TGCGCCAGCGCTCAATCCCCGGGACAGAACTATGGCTACACCTTC. The rearrangement links TRBV5-1 to TRBJ1-2; 7 positions match TRBD1. This CDR3 is built from 15 residues. The V segment lost 7 bases and the J segment 2 bases; nucleotides outside the gene matches: 11. Germline V gene sequence: CDR1 SGHRS, CDR2 YFSETQ.